The source of this T cell receptor beta chain is a study of T-cell memory formation after mild COVID-19. The sample holds a few counts of this clonotype. The V gene's germline CDR1 is DFQATT and CDR2 SNEGSKA (reference sequence). This CDR3 region has 16 residues. Trimming stripped 0 bases from V and 2 bases from J, with 13 bases between. TCRdb fed the 5' RACE reads into MiXCR, producing one record per CDR3 protein. The sample has 200,000 to 250,000 distinct CDR3 sequences, 8.5% to 9.5% seen once. The sample consisted of PBMCs or a T cell subset sorted from them (not recorded which). The source of this sequence is a man in his late teens or twenties who had mild COVID-19 (a few samples of this study predate the infection). Cell type and time point are not known. The J gene is TRBJ2-2, the V gene TRBV20-1; TRBD1 is a possible D gene (6 bases). In DNA, the CDR3 is TGCAGTGCTAGAGATCCTAAGGGGGACAACACCGGGGAGCTGTTTTTT. Its protein product is CSARDPKGDNTGELFF.